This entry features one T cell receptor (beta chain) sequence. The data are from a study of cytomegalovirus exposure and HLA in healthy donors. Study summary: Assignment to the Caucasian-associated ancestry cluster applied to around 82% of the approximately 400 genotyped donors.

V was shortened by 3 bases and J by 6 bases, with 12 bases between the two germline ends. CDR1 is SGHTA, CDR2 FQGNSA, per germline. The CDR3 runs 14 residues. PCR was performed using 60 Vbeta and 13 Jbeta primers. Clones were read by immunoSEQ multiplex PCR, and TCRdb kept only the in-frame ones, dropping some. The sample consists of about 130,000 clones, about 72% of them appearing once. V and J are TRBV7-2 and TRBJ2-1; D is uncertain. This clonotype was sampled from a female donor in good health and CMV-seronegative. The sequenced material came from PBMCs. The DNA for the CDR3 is TGTGCCAGCAGCTTCCCCTATCCGGGCAATGAGCAGTTCTTC. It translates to CASSFPYPGNEQFF.